This is a list of T cell receptor beta chains from one sample in a study of blood T cells in healthy people across ages. From the 5' RACE reads, TCRdb called clonotypes with MiXCR, one entry per CDR3 protein. The table records 1.6 million or so distinct CDR3 sequences, roughly 32% of them present only once. Sequencing used blood. The receptors shown here come from a woman aged 30 to 39 in good health. Both conserved end residues are part of each CDR3. D genes are given only for firm matches. The size field is filled for only some rows; it gives once, few, many or a size class.

size | J | V | D | DNA | CDR3
. | TRBJ2-7 | TRBV6-2/TRBV6-3 | . | TGTGCCAGCAGTCATAAGGAGGGAGTCATTCCGTACGAGCAGTACTTC | CASSHKEGVIPYEQYF
once | TRBJ2-1 | TRBV24-1 | TRBD2 | TGTGCCACCAGTGATACGCCGGGACTAGCCTCCTACAATGAGCAGTTCTTC | CATSDTPGLASYNEQFF
. | TRBJ2-7 | TRBV2 | . | TGTGCCAGCTCGATTGGGGACTACGAGCAGTACTTC | CASSIGDYEQYF
. | TRBJ1-1 | TRBV28 | . | TGTGCCAGCAAAGGACAACGAAACCCTTTTGACACTGAAGCTTTCTTT | CASKGQRNPFDTEAFF
many | TRBJ2-7 | TRBV4-2 | TRBD1 | TGTGCCAGCAGCCAAGCTGGGCAGGGGGCCTACGAGCAGTACTTC | CASSQAGQGAYEQYF
. | TRBJ2-2 | TRBV20-1 | . | TGCAGTGCCCGTCGGAGTCTGAACACCGGGGAGCTGTTTTTT | CSARRSLNTGELFF
once | TRBJ2-3 | TRBV7-9 | TRBD2 | TGTGCCAGCAGCTCCCGCCGGACTAGCGGGAGGTTGGCGGATACGCAGTATTTT | CASSSRRTSGRLADTQYF
. | TRBJ1-5 | TRBV20-1 | . | TGCAGTGCCAAAACAGGGTTAGGACAGCCCCAGCATTTT | CSAKTGLGQPQHF
. | TRBJ1-1 | TRBV20-1 | . | TGCAGTGCTAGAATACCTTCGGGGGCTGAAGCTTTCTTT | CSARIPSGAEAFF
few | TRBJ1-2 | TRBV18 | . | TGTGCCAGCTCACCACCGTTCGGGGTTGGCGTGGGCTACACCTTC | CASSPPFGVGVGYTF
few | TRBJ2-3 | TRBV24-1 | . | TGTGCCACCAGTGATCTATGGGATGCGCAGTATTTT | CATSDLWDAQYF
many | TRBJ2-5 | TRBV20-1 | . | TGCAGTGCTAAAAGGGCCCCGTGGGAGACCCAGTACTTC | CSAKRAPWETQYF
. | TRBJ2-7 | TRBV27 | TRBD1 | TGTGCCAGCAGTCCGTCGACAGGGACGGTACTTTACGAGCAGTACTTC | CASSPSTGTVLYEQYF
. | TRBJ2-3 | TRBV4-1 | . | TGCGCCAGCAGCCTTCTAGCCCACCCAGCGGGTGCTACAGATACGCAGTATTTT | CASSLLAHPAGATDTQYF
. | TRBJ2-7 | TRBV6-1 | . | TGTGCCAGCAGCGCTGGCCCGGACTCCTACGAGCAGTACTTC | CASSAGPDSYEQYF
. | TRBJ2-7 | TRBV7-2 | . | TGTGCCAGCAGCGTCAGGGCCAATATGGGCGAGCAGTACTTC | CASSVRANMGEQYF
few | TRBJ1-6 | TRBV27 | . | TGTGCCAGCAGTTTAGGAGGTTCTAGGAATTCACCCCTCCACTTT | CASSLGGSRNSPLHF
many | TRBJ2-5 | TRBV25-1 | . | TGTGCCAGCAGTGAATTCGGCGGTGGTGTGGAGACCCAGTACTTC | CASSEFGGGVETQYF
. | TRBJ1-1 | TRBV29-1 | TRBD1 | TGCAGCGTCCAAGCGGACAGGGCGGTTAACACTGAAGCTTTCTTT | CSVQADRAVNTEAFF
. | TRBJ2-1 | TRBV10-2 | TRBD2 | TGCGCCAGCAGTGAAGCGGGAGGTATCAATGAGCAGTTCTTC | CASSEAGGINEQFF
. | TRBJ2-3 | TRBV6-2/TRBV6-3 | . | TGTGCCAGCAGGGGGGTAAGAGAGGCAGATACGCAGTATTTT | CASRGVREADTQYF
many | TRBJ2-7 | TRBV12-3/TRBV12-4 | . | TGTGCCAGCAGTTCTTCACAGGGCGTAGAGTCCTACGAGCAGTACTTC | CASSSSQGVESYEQYF
. | TRBJ1-2 | TRBV12-3/TRBV12-4 | TRBD1 | TGTGCCAGCAGGGGACAGTCCTATGGCTACACCTTC | CASRGQSYGYTF
. | TRBJ2-7 | TRBV25-1 | . | TGTGCCGGCAGTGAACGCCACAGGGCCCACGAGCAGTACTTC | CAGSERHRAHEQYF
. | TRBJ2-5 | TRBV20-1 | . | TGCAGTGCTAGAGATCTCTCCAGGGGAGAGACCCAGTACTTC | CSARDLSRGETQYF
few | TRBJ2-5 | TRBV2 | TRBD2 | TGTGCCAGCAGTGTCTCGCGGGGGGACGAGACCCAGTACTTC | CASSVSRGDETQYF
few | TRBJ2-7 | TRBV9 | TRBD2 | TGTGCCAGCAGCGCCCTCGGGGGGAGTCTAAACGAGCAGTACTTC | CASSALGGSLNEQYF
. | TRBJ2-1 | TRBV10-2 | . | TGCGCCACCCCGACAGAAGGTTTACTCCGTTACAATGAGCAGTTCTTC | CATPTEGLLRYNEQFF
. | TRBJ2-1 | TRBV11-2 | TRBD1 | TGTGCCAGCAGCTCAGGGGGGACAGGGGTAGAGAAGGAGCAGTTCTTC | CASSSGGTGVEKEQFF
few | TRBJ1-2 | TRBV20-1 | TRBD1 | TGCAGTCAACTGGGAGTGACAGGGAATGGCTACACCTTC | CSQLGVTGNGYTF
few | TRBJ2-4 | TRBV20-1 | TRBD2 | TGCAGTGCTAGCCTAGCGGGGCCCTTCGACATTCAGTACTTC | CSASLAGPFDIQYF
few | TRBJ2-1 | TRBV20-1 | . | TGCAGTGCTAGGGTCCCCGGCTCCTACAATGAGCAGTTCTTC | CSARVPGSYNEQFF
. | TRBJ1-5 | TRBV19 | . | TGTGCCAGTAGTATGATCGGGAGGGCCTCGGATCAGCCCCAGCATTTT | CASSMIGRASDQPQHF
. | TRBJ2-2 | TRBV7-2 | . | TGTGCCAGCAGCTTATATTTGGTCAACACCGGGGAGCTGTTTTTT | CASSLYLVNTGELFF
few | TRBJ1-2 | TRBV30 | . | TGTGCCTGGAGCAGCGGGGATCGCTATGGCTACACCTTC | CAWSSGDRYGYTF
. | TRBJ2-7 | TRBV28 | . | TGTGCCAGCAGCACCTGGACAGACCTTACCTACGAGCAGTACTTC | CASSTWTDLTYEQYF
few | TRBJ2-7 | TRBV10-2 | TRBD1 | TGCGCCTCATGGACAGGGGTCCACGAGCAGTACTTC | CASWTGVHEQYF
. | TRBJ1-4 | TRBV7-9 | TRBD1 | TGTGCCAGCAGCCCCGGGGACAGGGGGCCTACTAATGAAAAACTGTTTTTT | CASSPGDRGPTNEKLFF
. | TRBJ1-1 | TRBV2 | . | TGTGCCAGCACTGTACGATCCGAGCTCCCTGAAGCTTTCTTT | CASTVRSELPEAFF
. | TRBJ2-7 | TRBV7-8 | TRBD2 | TGTGCCAGCAGCTTACCCCTAGCGGACTCCTACGAGCAGTACTTC | CASSLPLADSYEQYF
. | TRBJ2-1 | TRBV20-1 | TRBD1 | TGCAGTGCCCCACAGGGGGTCTCCTACAATGAGCAGTTCTTC | CSAPQGVSYNEQFF
many | TRBJ2-3 | TRBV5-6 | . | TGTGCCAGCAGCATGCCCCACACAGATACGCAGTATTTT | CASSMPHTDTQYF
. | TRBJ2-2 | TRBV6-1 | . | TGTGCCAGCCCCCCTGCGAACACCGGGGAGCTGTTTTTT | CASPPANTGELFF
few | TRBJ1-5 | TRBV27 | TRBD1 | TGTGCCAGCAGTTTCACAGGGGGCGCGGGTCAGCCCCAGCATTTT | CASSFTGGAGQPQHF
. | TRBJ1-2 | TRBV20-1 | . | TGCAGTGCTAGAGTCTATGGGCGGGGTGGCTACACCTTC | CSARVYGRGGYTF
. | TRBJ2-7 | TRBV21-1 | . | TGTGCCAGCAGCATACACAGGGTTTCCTACGAGCAGTACTTC | CASSIHRVSYEQYF